Described below is a single T cell receptor beta chain sequence and its context. Its antigen is unknown. This entry comes from a study of cytomegalovirus exposure and HLA in healthy donors. Whole-study results and caveats: According to reports, the classifier identified cytomegalovirus status with high specificity and sensitivity.

Method: immunoSEQ multiplex PCR; TCRdb's copy keeps in-frame clones and lacks some. The sample carries 110,000 to 150,000 clones, 85% to 90% recorded once. Germline CDR1 and CDR2: SGDLS and YYNGEE. Deletions cut 4 bases from V and 5 bases from J, with 12 bases between. The CDR3 runs to 14 residues. The chain recombines TRBV9 with TRBJ2-2, with a weak D call TRBD2 (6 bases). This receptor was obtained from a woman in her thirties in good health and CMV-seropositive. Source material: PBMCs. CDR3 sequence reads: CASSSHRGTGELFF. The CDR3 DNA reads TGTGCCAGCAGCTCTCACCGGGGGACCGGGGAGCTGTTTTTT.